The next 26 T cell receptor beta chains were all read from a single sample in a study of shared clonotypes between healthy human individuals (dated by TCRdb to 2018 to 2020). Receptor libraries were prepared by the immunoSEQ multiplex PCR assay. Entries here come from immuneACCESS through TCRdb and include only in-frame sequences with V and J called. Some clones fail to appear in such tables; in the studies checked, an unresolved V gene covers under half of the shortfall, and the cause of the remainder is unknown. A total of over 2 million clones appear in this sample, about 90% of them only once. The top ten hold 0.37% of the sample. What was sequenced was naive CD4+ T cells from PBMCs. According to the study, the label for this sample's cell subset or site signals: CD45RA+ positively selected. All receptors come from a man younger than 35 in good health. Some clones in this sample may be carry-over from other donors' samples.

This chain joins TRBV29-1 and TRBJ1-1, with no clear D. Germline V gene data show CDR1 as SQVTM and CDR2 as ANQGSEA. V lost 5 bases and J lost 8, with 15 bases in between. The CDR3 sequence is 12 residues long. The CDR3 sequence: CSVMVMWLEAFF. CDR3 nucleotides: TGCAGCGTTATGGTCATGTGGTTAGAAGCTTTCTTT. Drawing the rest from reference TRBV29-1 and TRBJ1-1, the complete variable domain is SAVISQKPSRDICQRGTSLTIQCQVDSQVTMMFWYRQQPGQSLTLIATANQGSEATYESGFVIDKFPISRPNLTFSTLTVSNMSPEDSSIYLCSVMVMWLEAFFGQGTRLTVV.

The count of this clone is one. Other DNA sequences within the sample encode an identical CDR3. CDR3: CASSLGGDEQFF. The CDR3 DNA sequence: TGTGCCAGCAGCTTAGGGGGGGATGAGCAGTTCTTC. The V gene is TRBV7-2, the J gene TRBJ2-1, with D perhaps matching TRBD2 (6 bases). Germline V gives CDR1 SGHTA, CDR2 FQGNSA. The CDR3 loop spans 12 amino acids. Trimming removed 1 base from V and 8 bases from J, with 6 bases in between.

The rearrangement uses TRBV6-1 and TRBJ1-3; tentatively, D is TRBD1 (5 bases). V was shortened by 2 bases and J by 0 bases, with 17 bases between the two germline ends. The germline V gene encodes CDR1 MNHNS and CDR2 SASEGT. This CDR3 spans 18 amino acids. CDR3 DNA sequence: TGTGCCAGCAGTGAAAGGGCTCGGGGGAGGGGCTCTGGAAACACCATATATTTT. It encodes CASSERARGRGSGNTIYF.

The chain links TRBV30 to TRBJ2-3, with 9 bases matching TRBD1. V was pared by 1 base and J by 2 bases, with 7 bases of the junction left unmatched. The V gene's germline CDR1 is GTSNPN and CDR2 SVGIG (reference sequence). CDR3 size: 16 residues. The CDR3 coding sequence is TGTGCCTGGAGTGGTCAGGGACAGGGAGCCACAGATACGCAGTATTTT. Translated, it gives CAWSGQGQGATDTQYF.

J is TRBJ2-3 and V is TRBV5-1; TRBD2 matches 10 bases. V lost 0 bases, J lost 4 bases, and 5 bases stayed unmatched. This CDR3 spans 16 amino acids. Per the germline V gene, CDR1 is SGHRS and CDR2 is YFSETQ. CDR3: CASSLAVLAGPDTQYF. For the CDR3, the DNA is TGCGCCAGCAGCTTGGCAGTACTAGCGGGACCAGATACGCAGTATTTT.

This rearrangement joins TRBV28 to TRBJ1-2; the D is unclear. V lost 6 bases and J 5 bases, leaving 22 bases between the germline ends. The CDR3 covers 16 residues. Germline V CDR1 and CDR2: MDHEN, SYDVKM. CDR3 sequence reads: CASSYNVPGSQYGYTF. The CDR3 region has the DNA TGTGCCAGCAGCTATAATGTTCCCGGCAGTCAGTATGGCTACACCTTC.

This clone was counted once. The chain has TRBV27 and TRBJ2-7; the D gene is possibly TRBD1 (5 bases). The CDR3 runs 15 residues. CDR1 MNHEY and CDR2 SMNVEV come from the germline V gene (reference sequence). Trimming cost V 3 bases and J 3 bases, with 15 bases left between them. The CDR3, as DNA: TGTGCCAGCAGTTTCCCAGGGATGACCAACTACGAGCAGTACTTC. Its translation is CASSFPGMTNYEQYF.

The chain carries TRBV18 and TRBJ2-5; TRBD2 might be the D (6 bases). The CDR3 length is 14 residues. The V end was cut by 6 bases, the J end by 1 base, with 12 bases between. The germline gives CDR1 KGHSH, CDR2 LQKENI. DNA of the CDR3: TGTGCCAGCTCCCGTGCGGGACTCCAAGAGACCCAGTACTTC. This gives the protein CASSRAGLQETQYF.

Regarding this clone: Other DNA variants within this sample encode the same CDR3. The rearrangement uses TRBV7-2 and TRBJ2-5, with 12 bases aligning to TRBD2. Germline CDR1 SGHTA, CDR2 FQGNSA. The ends lost 1 base at V and 5 bases at J; junction bases unmatched: 2. CDR3 length: 15 residues. CDR3 in DNA: TGTGCCAGCAGCTTAGGGCTAGCGGGAGGGGAGACCCAGTACTTC. Translation: CASSLGLAGGETQYF.

The chain carries TRBV28 and TRBJ1-5; 8 bases line up with TRBD1. V was pared by 2 bases and J by 5 bases, with 5 bases of the junction left unmatched. The CDR3 totals 15 residues. The germline V gene encodes CDR1 MDHEN and CDR2 SYDVKM. CDR3 DNA: TGTGCCAGCAGTTTACACGGACAGGGTGATCAGCCCCAGCATTTT. It is translated as CASSLHGQGDQPQHF.

About this clone: This sample includes further DNA sequences coding for the same CDR3. The chain employs TRBV28 and TRBJ2-7, with unresolved D. V gave up 5 bases and J gave up 3 bases, with 2 bases separating them. Germline lookup yields CDR1 MDHEN and CDR2 SYDVKM. The length of the CDR3 is 10 residues. The CDR3 bases are TGTGCCAGCAGTGACTACGAGCAGTACTTC. This codes for CASSDYEQYF.

This clone came up a few times. The rearrangement joins TRBV9 to TRBJ1-5; D remains unclear. The CDR3 runs to 13 residues. With 2 bases removed from V and 0 bases from J, the gap between germline ends came to 3 bases. Per the germline V gene, CDR1 is SGDLS and CDR2 is YYNGEE. The CDR3 DNA sequence: TGTGCCAGCAGCGTTTATAGCAATCAGCCCCAGCATTTT. Its protein is CASSVYSNQPQHF. The full variable domain, with the rest looked up from reference TRBV9 and TRBJ1-5, is DSGVTQTPKHLITATGQRVTLRCSPRSGDLSVYWYQQSLDQGLQFLIQYYNGEERAKGNILERFSAQQFPDLHSELNLSSLELGDSALYFCASSVYSNQPQHFGDGTRLSIL.

The chain combines TRBV2 with TRBJ2-1; 12 bases agree with TRBD2. The CDR3 is 14 amino acids. Germline CDR1 and CDR2: SNHLY and FYNNEI. J was trimmed by 8 bases and V by 6 bases; bases with no gene match: 5. CDR3 sequence reads: CASRRTSGNDEQFF. DNA of the CDR3: TGTGCCAGCAGGAGGACTAGCGGGAACGATGAGCAGTTCTTC.

The chain joins TRBV5-1 to TRBJ1-1; TRBD1 is a possible D gene (6 bases). V was trimmed by 4 bases and J by 5 bases, leaving 21 bases between them. Germline CDR1 reads SGHRS; CDR2 reads YFSETQ. This CDR3 region has 16 residues. Written as DNA, the CDR3 is TGCGCCAGCAGCACAGGCCCCGCAGGGGAATCGACTGAAGCTTTCTTT. Protein: CASSTGPAGESTEAFF.

The table lists this clone with a count of one. The chain joins TRBV5-1 to TRBJ2-1; D uncertain. The V end lost 4 bases, the J end lost 0 bases, and 14 bases lay between the germline ends. CDR1 is SGHRS and CDR2 is YFSETQ in the germline V gene. CDR3 length: 16 residues. In DNA form, the CDR3 reads TGCGCCAGCAGCCCGTTGACGGTAAGCTCCTACAATGAGCAGTTCTTC. Translated: CASSPLTVSSYNEQFF.

This clone came up a few times. The chain has TRBV10-3 and TRBJ1-5, with a tentative D call TRBD1 (6 bases). CDR1 and CDR2 (germline): ENHRY, SYGVKD. The CDR3 spans 14 residues. Trimming stripped 2 bases from V and 3 bases from J, with 8 bases between. CDR3 in amino acids: CAISEGGLNQPQHF. The CDR3 nucleotides are TGTGCCATCAGTGAGGGGGGGCTCAATCAGCCCCAGCATTTT.

The CDR3 DNA reads as TGTGCCAGCAGTGACATCGGACAGGGGACGAATGAGCAGTTCTTC. It is translated as CASSDIGQGTNEQFF. The genes are TRBV6-4 and TRBJ2-1, with TRBD1 matching over 9 bases. V lost 2 bases, J lost 7 bases, and 6 bases stayed unmatched. Germline V gene sequence: CDR1 MRHNA, CDR2 SNTAGT. The CDR3 loop spans 15 amino acids.

With regard to this clone: The sample contains more than one DNA sequence encoding this CDR3. The V and J genes are TRBV5-1 and TRBJ2-7; perhaps TRBD1 as D (5 bases). Germline assignment: CDR1 SGHRS and CDR2 YFSETQ. Trimming took 0 bases from V and 0 from J, leaving 7 bases between them. The CDR3 spans 14 residues. Here the CDR3 reads CASSLGRGSYEQYF. In DNA form, the CDR3 reads TGCGCCAGCAGCTTGGGAAGGGGCTCCTACGAGCAGTACTTC.

The J gene is TRBJ1-2, the V gene TRBV28; D call uncertain. The V and J ends lost 8 bases and 0 bases respectively, with 13 bases between them. Per germline, CDR1 MDHEN and CDR2 SYDVKM. CDR3 size: 14 residues. The CDR3 coding sequence is TGTGCCAGCCACTATGGGCGTCCTAACTATGGCTACACCTTC. This gives the protein CASHYGRPNYGYTF.

This clone was counted a single time. The V call is TRBV28, the J call TRBJ1-2; 8 bases map to TRBD1. The CDR3 runs to 19 residues. V gave up 6 bases and J gave up 1 base; unmatched junction bases: 19. Germline CDR1 and CDR2: MDHEN and SYDVKM. CDR3 in amino acids: CASRGERTGSLSRNYGYTF. As DNA, the CDR3 is TGTGCCAGCAGGGGAGAACGGACAGGGAGTCTTAGTCGTAACTATGGCTACACCTTC.

This clone has only one observation. The rearrangement links TRBV7-2 to TRBJ2-1, with a tentative D call TRBD2 (7 bases). V lost 5 bases to trimming and J lost 9 bases, with 20 bases between them. This CDR3 is built from 15 residues. Germline V lookup: CDR1 SGHTA, CDR2 FQGNSA. CDR3 DNA sequence: TGTGCCAGCAGCCCGACGACTGGGGGAGGGGGTGAGCAGTTCTTC. Its translation: CASSPTTGGGGEQFF. The complete variable domain, with remaining parts taken from reference TRBV7-2 and TRBJ2-1, reads GAGVSQSPSNKVTEKGKDVELRCDPISGHTALYWYRQSLGQGLEFLIYFQGNSAPDKSGLPSDRFSAERTGGSVSTLTIQRTQQEDSAVYLCASSPTTGGGGEQFFGPGTRLTVL.

This clone was found once. The V gene is TRBV12-5, the J gene TRBJ2-3, with D possibly TRBD2 on 5 matching bases. The CDR3 runs to 14 residues. V gave up 1 base and J gave up 2 bases, with 7 bases separating them. The germline CDR1 and CDR2 sequences are LGHNT and FRNRAP. Written as DNA, the CDR3 is TGTGCTAGTGGTTTGGACGGGGACACAGATACGCAGTATTTT. Encoded protein: CASGLDGDTDTQYF.

The rearrangement joins TRBV7-3 to TRBJ2-5, with D possibly being TRBD1 (5 bases). The CDR3 consists of 15 residues. From germline, CDR1 is SGHTA and CDR2 FQGTGA. V was pared by 5 bases and J by 5 bases, with 18 bases between. The CDR3 sequence: CASSKGAGLGETQYF. CDR3 in DNA: TGTGCCAGCAGCAAAGGGGCTGGTTTAGGGGAGACCCAGTACTTC.

The sample holds a few counts of this clone. V usage is TRBV15 and J usage is TRBJ2-1; D not certain. The CDR3 extends over 15 amino acids. Trimming cost V 3 bases and J 5 bases, with 14 bases left between them. Germline V lookup: CDR1 LNHNV, CDR2 YYDKDF (reference sequence). CDR3 sequence: CATSSDLGKHNEQFF. CDR3 sequence (DNA): TGTGCCACCAGCAGTGACCTGGGCAAGCACAATGAGCAGTTCTTC.

This chain joins TRBV10-1 and TRBJ2-1; 8 nucleotides align to TRBD2. The germline CDR1 and CDR2 sequences are WNHNN and SYGVQD (reference sequence). CDR3 length: 15 amino acids. V lost 7 bases to trimming and J lost 3 bases; unmatched junction nucleotides: 8. The CDR3 here is CASTQGLAGYNEQFF. The CDR3 nucleotides are TGCGCCAGCACTCAAGGGCTAGCGGGCTACAATGAGCAGTTCTTC.

In this sample, this clone turned up a few times. This specimen includes other DNA sequences encoding the same CDR3. The chain is built from TRBV9 and TRBJ2-5, with 9 bases identical to TRBD2. Looked up from germline, CDR1 is SGDLS and CDR2 is YYNGEE. This CDR3 spans 15 amino acids. J lost 2 bases, V lost 1 base, and 3 bases had no gene match. DNA of the CDR3: TGTGCCAGCAGCGTACTAGCGGGATTACAAGAGACCCAGTACTTC. It encodes CASSVLAGLQETQYF.